This TCR beta chain was identified during a study of post-analysis software for immune sequencing data. Study-wide background: The disease courses covered relapsing-remitting, secondary progressive and progressive-relapsing multiple sclerosis. Study-wide findings and caveats: The study found significantly lower normalized Chao1 diversity in multiple sclerosis patients than in controls. The authors found that F measure strongly co-clustered same-batch samples.

Concerning this clonotype itself: What it binds is not known.

Tagging with unique molecular identifiers was a feature of the TCR beta cDNA libraries. TCRdb re-called the PCR reads through MiXCR, storing one row per CDR3 protein. The data contain roughly 410,000 distinct CDR3 sequences, roughly 38% of them singletons. Sequenced sample: blood. The source of this sequence is a girl under 18 with multiple sclerosis.

This CDR3 is CSVGLRGSYEQYF. The DNA for the CDR3 is TGCAGCGTTGGGCTCCGGGGGTCCTACGAGCAGTACTTC. The chain employs TRBV29-1 and TRBJ2-7; possible D gene TRBD2, 6 bases. V was clipped by 4 bases and J by 1 base, with 11 bases between them. The germline CDR1 and CDR2 sequences are SQVTM and ANQGSEA. This CDR3 comprises 13 residues.